The T cell receptor beta chain under discussion was sequenced for a study of metastatic and nonmetastatic thyroid tumors. The study, taken as a whole, reports: Relative to benign nodules, malignant thyroid tumors were reportedly characterized by significantly elevated TCR beta diversity in blood and tumor.

The ends lost 11 bases at V and 2 bases at J; junction bases unmatched: 8. Germline V gene sequence: CDR1 ENHRY, CDR2 SYGVKD. The CDR3 spans 14 residues. TCRdb re-called the PCR reads with MiXCR. This sample has some 50,000 clones; roughly a fifth occur once, and the top ten carry approximately 3.6%. Thyroid surgery took place with no prior treatment in any patient. This clone was detected only a few times. Antigen specificity is unknown. This TCR derives from a male donor with papillary thyroid cancer or a benign thyroid nodule (not recorded which). Some clones in this sample may be carry-over from other donors' samples. The chain joins TRBV10-3 to TRBJ2-7; 11 nucleotides line up with TRBD2. The sequencing input was blood. In DNA form, the CDR3 reads TGTGCCTCCTCCTTAGCGGGAGGGCCCTACGAGCAGTACTTC. Translated, it gives CASSLAGGPYEQYF.